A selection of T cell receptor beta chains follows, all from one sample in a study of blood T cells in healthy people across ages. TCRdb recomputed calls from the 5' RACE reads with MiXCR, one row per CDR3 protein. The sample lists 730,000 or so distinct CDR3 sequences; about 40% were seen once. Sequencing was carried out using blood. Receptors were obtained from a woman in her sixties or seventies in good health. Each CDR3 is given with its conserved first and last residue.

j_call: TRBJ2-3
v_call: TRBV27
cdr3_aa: CASSYLRGGTDTQYF

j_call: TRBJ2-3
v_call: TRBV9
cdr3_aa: CASSVRDQYTDTQYF

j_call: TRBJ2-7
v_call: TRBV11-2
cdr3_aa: CASSLTEGWSYEQYF

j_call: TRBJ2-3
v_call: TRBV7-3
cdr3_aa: CASSLIRADTQYF

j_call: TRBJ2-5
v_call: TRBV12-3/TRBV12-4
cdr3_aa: CASNLPGTKQYF

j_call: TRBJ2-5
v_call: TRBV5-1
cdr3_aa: CASSLEARLGGETQYF

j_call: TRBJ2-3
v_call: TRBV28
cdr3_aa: CASSGPMTGSDTQYF

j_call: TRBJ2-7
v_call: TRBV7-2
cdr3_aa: CASSRSRDEQYF

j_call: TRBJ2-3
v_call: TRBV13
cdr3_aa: CASSRSGSPPDTQYF

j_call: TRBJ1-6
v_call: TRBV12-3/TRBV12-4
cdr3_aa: CASSRRGLYNSPLHF

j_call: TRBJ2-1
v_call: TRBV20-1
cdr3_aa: CSARHPGGNNEQFF

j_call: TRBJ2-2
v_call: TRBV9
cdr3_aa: CASSVATGGATGELFF

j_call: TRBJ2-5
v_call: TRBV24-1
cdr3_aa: CATSDPRGETQYF

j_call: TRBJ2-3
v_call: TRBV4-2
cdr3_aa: CASSQEFHGSTDTQYF

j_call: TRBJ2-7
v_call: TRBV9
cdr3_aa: CASSVGTVSSYEQYF

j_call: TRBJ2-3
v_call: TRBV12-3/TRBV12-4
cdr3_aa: CASSPSGDTQYF

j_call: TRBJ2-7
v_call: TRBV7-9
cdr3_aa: CASSYRDSTSGQYF

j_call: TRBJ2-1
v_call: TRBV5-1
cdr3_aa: CASSFSGGAEYNEQFF

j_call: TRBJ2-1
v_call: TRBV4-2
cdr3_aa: CASSQVLERVPHNEQFF

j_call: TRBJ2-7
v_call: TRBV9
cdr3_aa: CASTGTSGAEQYF